One sample yielded the 18 T cell receptor beta chains listed below, sequenced in a study of CD8+ T cells in alopecia areata. Extracted from the samples, RNA was reverse transcribed into cDNA to serve as the sequencing template. The protocol was immunoSEQ multiplex PCR, while the TCRdb copy is restricted to in-frame clones and leaves out a portion. Seen here are approximately 100,000 clones, 55% observed once, and the top ten hold 8% to 10%. The specimen sequenced was CD4+ T cells sorted from blood. The receptors derive from a human donor in good health.

This sequence joins TRBV7-2 and TRBJ1-2; D might be TRBD1 (6 bases). Germline lookup yields CDR1 SGHTA and CDR2 FQGNSA. Trimming cost V 8 bases and J 2 bases, with 15 bases left between them. The CDR3 is made up of 14 amino acids. The chain's CDR3 is CASGNRVSNYGYTF. The CDR3 DNA reads as TGTGCCAGCGGAAACAGGGTGTCCAACTATGGCTACACCTTC.

V and J are TRBV29-1 and TRBJ1-1, with a weak D call TRBD1 (6 bases). Deletions cut 4 bases from V and 1 base from J, with 22 bases between. Germline loops: CDR1 SQVTM, CDR2 ANQGSEA. The CDR3 consists of 17 residues. This CDR3 reads CSVARRLSGAGNTEAFF. CDR3 in DNA: TGCAGCGTTGCCCGCCGACTTTCGGGGGCGGGGAACACTGAAGCTTTCTTT.

The V and J genes are TRBV29-1 and TRBJ1-1, with D unclear. Per the germline V gene, CDR1 is SQVTM and CDR2 is ANQGSEA. V lost 0 bases and J lost 7, with 15 bases in between. This CDR3 is 14 amino acids long. DNA for the CDR3: TGCAGCGTTGAAGATGGGCTCCTCGGTGGTGAAGCTTTCTTT. Translated, it gives CSVEDGLLGGEAFF.

This chain connects TRBV21-1 to TRBJ2-7; TRBD1 is the table's D call and was not checked against the DNA. TRBV21-1 is flagged as a pseudogene. The CDR3 loop spans 15 amino acids. The CDR3 spells CASSLGTGGPEEQYF. For the CDR3, the DNA is TGTGCCAGCAGCTTAGGGACAGGGGGTCCAGAGGAGCAGTACTTC.

The gene calls are TRBV19 and TRBJ2-3; D gene ambiguous. Germline values: CDR1 LNHDA, CDR2 SQIVND (reference sequence). V gave up 1 base and J gave up 4 bases, with 3 bases separating them. The CDR3 is made up of 12 amino acids. The CDR3 protein is CASSIASDTQYF. In nucleotides, the CDR3 is TGTGCCAGTAGTATAGCATCAGATACGCAGTATTTT.

The chain joins TRBV23-1 to TRBJ2-5, with 8 positions matching TRBD1. TRBV23-1 is an ORF, with its function uncertain. This CDR3 comprises 16 residues. After removal of 0 bases from V and 5 bases from J, the junction contained 8 bases not matched to a gene. The DNA of the CDR3 is TGCGCCAGCAGTCAATCTGCGACAGGGGATCGGGAGACCCAGTACTTC. Translation: CASSQSATGDRETQYF.

The table lists this clone with a few counts. This rearrangement joins TRBV19 to TRBJ2-5, with D possibly matching TRBD1 (6 bases). The germline gives CDR1 LNHDA, CDR2 SQIVND (reference sequence). The V gene lost 5 bases and the J gene lost 1 base, with 14 bases spanning the gap. The CDR3 has 15 amino acids. CDR3: CASSLNRARQETQYF. DNA for the CDR3: TGTGCCAGTAGTCTCAACAGGGCCCGCCAAGAGACCCAGTACTTC. Supplemented by reference TRBV19 and TRBJ2-5, the full variable domain reads DGGITQSPKYLFRKEGQNVTLSCEQNLNHDAMYWYRQDPGQGLRLIYYSQIVNDFQKGDIAEGYSVSREKKESFPLTVTSAQKNPTAFYLCASSLNRARQETQYFGPGTRLLVL.

V and J are TRBV29-1 and TRBJ1-1; D gene unclear. This CDR3 region has 11 residues. Per germline, CDR1 SQVTM and CDR2 ANQGSEA. Deletions cut 3 bases from V and 6 bases from J, with 8 bases between. The DNA for the CDR3 is TGCAGCGTTGAGTCTGGGGCTGAAGCTTTCTTT. It codes for CSVESGAEAFF.

A note on this clone: The sample contains more than one DNA sequence encoding this CDR3. CDR3 region: CASSGRGTEAFF. CDR3 sequence (DNA): TGTGCCAGCAGCGGCAGGGGCACTGAAGCTTTCTTT. The chain couples TRBV9 to TRBJ1-1; a possible D gene is TRBD1 (6 bases). The V end lost 3 bases, the J end lost 4 bases, and 7 bases lay between the germline ends. The CDR3 covers 12 residues. Germline assignment: CDR1 SGDLS and CDR2 YYNGEE.

The rearrangement links TRBV7-9 to TRBJ2-5; D call uncertain. This CDR3 has 12 amino acids. The V end lost 4 bases, the J end lost 4 bases, and 7 bases lay between the germline ends. Germline V CDR1 and CDR2: SEHNR, FQNEAQ (reference sequence). CDR3 loop: CASSSVTETQYF. The CDR3 DNA reads as TGTGCCAGCAGCTCGGTTACAGAGACCCAGTACTTC.

The genes are TRBV5-1 and TRBJ2-5, with D unresolved. The CDR3 contains 14 residues. Trimming cost V 1 base and J 1 base, with 8 bases left between them. In germline, CDR1 is SGHRS, CDR2 YFSETQ. CDR3 sequence (DNA): TGCGCCAGCAGCTTGACTCCGCTCCAAGAGACCCAGTACTTC. This gives the protein CASSLTPLQETQYF. Supplemented by reference TRBV5-1 and TRBJ2-5, the full variable domain reads KAGVTQTPRYLIKTRGQQVTLSCSPISGHRSVSWYQQTPGQGLQFLFEYFSETQRNKGNFPGRFSGRQFSNSRSEMNVSTLELGDSALYLCASSLTPLQETQYFGPGTRLLVL.

This clone was observed a few times. The chain joins TRBV7-2 to TRBJ2-5; 7 nucleotides align to TRBD1. Germline CDR1 and CDR2: SGHTA and FQGNSA. This CDR3 region has 15 residues. The J segment lost 2 bases and the V segment lost 3 bases, leaving 6 bases of the junction unmatched. CDR3 sequence: CASSLVTGVQETQYF. CDR3 sequence (DNA): TGTGCCAGCAGCTTGGTTACAGGGGTACAAGAGACCCAGTACTTC.

This chain uses TRBV5-1 with TRBJ2-5; D is undetermined. The germline V gene has CDR1 SGHRS and CDR2 YFSETQ. The CDR3 runs to 15 residues. V lost 0 bases and J 5 bases, leaving 14 bases between the germline ends. Written as DNA, the CDR3 is TGCGCCAGCAGCTTGGGCGTACAGCAAGGGGAGACCCAGTACTTC. It yields the protein CASSLGVQQGETQYF.

This clone was detected only a few times. Different DNA sequences within this sample yield the same CDR3. The genes are TRBV6-1 and TRBJ1-2; D gene ambiguous. CDR1 and CDR2 (germline): MNHNS, SASEGT. With 0 bases removed from V and 2 bases from J, the gap between germline ends came to 7 bases. There are 14 residues in the CDR3. For the CDR3, the DNA is TGTGCCAGCAGTGAAGCGCGCCGGAACTATGGCTACACCTTC. Translation: CASSEARRNYGYTF.

The DNA of the CDR3 is TGTGCCAGCAGTTACCGGCCCACCGGGGAGCTGTTTTTT. It yields the protein CASSYRPTGELFF. This sequence joins TRBV6-6 and TRBJ2-2; D is uncertain. CDR1 is MNHNY, CDR2 SVGAGI, per germline (reference sequence). V dropped 2 bases and J dropped 4 bases, with 5 bases sitting between them. This CDR3 comprises 13 residues.

This clone was picked up one time. This sequence joins TRBV30 and TRBJ2-5; TRBD1 agrees at 7 bases. Per the germline V gene, CDR1 is GTSNPN and CDR2 is SVGIG (reference sequence). The V segment lost 3 bases and the J segment 2 bases; nucleotides outside the gene matches: 6. The CDR3 length is 14 residues. CDR3 coding DNA: TGTGCCTGGAGCAAGGGGGCCTCACAAGAGACCCAGTACTTC. Translation: CAWSKGASQETQYF.

The table lists this clone with a few counts. This chain links TRBV29-1 with TRBJ2-1; 10 bases line up with TRBD1. This CDR3 is 12 amino acids long. The J segment lost 10 bases and the V segment lost 4 bases, leaving 4 bases of the junction unmatched. In germline, CDR1 is SQVTM, CDR2 ANQGSEA. The CDR3 loop is CSVVVTGGEQFF. CDR3 DNA sequence: TGCAGCGTTGTGGTGACAGGGGGCGAGCAGTTCTTC.

This clone has just a few counts. The rearrangement joins TRBV19 to TRBJ1-1, with D possibly being TRBD1 (6 bases). This CDR3 is built from 15 residues. The germline V gene encodes CDR1 LNHDA and CDR2 SQIVND (reference sequence). The V end was cut by 7 bases, the J end by 2 bases, with 17 bases between. CDR3 amino acids: CASTLRAGVNTEAFF. CDR3 DNA sequence: TGTGCCAGTACCCTCAGGGCAGGGGTTAACACTGAAGCTTTCTTT. Full variable domain (missing parts from reference TRBV19 and TRBJ1-1): DGGITQSPKYLFRKEGQNVTLSCEQNLNHDAMYWYRQDPGQGLRLIYYSQIVNDFQKGDIAEGYSVSREKKESFPLTVTSAQKNPTAFYLCASTLRAGVNTEAFFGQGTRLTVV.